These 24 T cell receptor beta chains originate from one sample sequenced in a study of cytomegalovirus exposure and HLA in healthy donors. Primers for the PCR totalled 60 Vbeta and 13 Jbeta. TCRdb keeps only in-frame clones here, not all; method: immunoSEQ multiplex PCR. This sample yields 150,000 to 200,000 clones, of which about 70% are seen a single time; approximately 4.5% belongs to the top ten. The source material was PBMCs. These receptors all come from a woman in her late teens or twenties in good health and CMV-seropositive.

The V and J genes are TRBV7-8 and TRBJ1-1; possible D gene TRBD1, 6 bases. The CDR3 is made up of 15 amino acids. Trimming left V 6 bases short and J 0 bases short, with 14 bases between. Germline CDR1 SGHVS, CDR2 FQNEAQ. In DNA form, the CDR3 reads TGTGCCAGCAGTTCGAACAGGGCGATGAACACTGAAGCTTTCTTT. As protein: CASSSNRAMNTEAFF.

The V call is TRBV29-1, the J call TRBJ2-1, with 11 nucleotides matching TRBD1. CDR1 and CDR2 from the germline V gene are SQVTM and ANQGSEA. With V trimmed by 6 bases and J by 11 bases, 12 bases remained unmatched. The CDR3 is 14 amino acids. The CDR3 DNA is TGCAGCGTCGACCGGGACAGGGGGACATATCAGCAGTTCTTC. Translated, it gives CSVDRDRGTYQQFF.

This clone turned up a few times. The CDR3 DNA reads as TGTGCCAGCAGCGGGGGACTAAACTACGAGCAGTACTTC. This translates into CASSGGLNYEQYF. This chain links TRBV7-9 with TRBJ2-7, with 7 bases that match TRBD2. After removal of 5 bases from V and 3 bases from J, the junction contained 4 bases not matched to a gene. From germline, CDR1 is SEHNR and CDR2 FQNEAQ (reference sequence). CDR3 size: 13 residues.

This clone was recorded a few times. This chain connects TRBV6-1 to TRBJ2-5; D might be TRBD1 (6 bases). CDR1 and CDR2 from the germline V gene are MNHNS and SASEGT. Deletions cut 6 bases from V and 2 bases from J, with 13 bases between. CDR3 length equals 14 residues. The CDR3 DNA reads TGTGCCAGCAGCCCCAGGGGATCACAAGAGACCCAGTACTTC. Its protein product is CASSPRGSQETQYF.

The chain recombines TRBV4-3 with TRBJ1-1, with TRBD1 matching over 7 bases. CDR1 is LGHNA, CDR2 YSLEER, per germline. Trimming removed 0 bases from V and 5 bases from J; junction bases left unmatched: 6. This CDR3 spans 15 amino acids. CDR3: CASSQDWAGGTEAFF. CDR3 coding DNA: TGCGCCAGCAGCCAAGATTGGGCAGGGGGGACTGAAGCTTTCTTT.

V is TRBV18 and J is TRBJ2-1; D call uncertain. Per germline, CDR1 KGHSH and CDR2 LQKENI. The germline V and J ends were trimmed by 1 base and 0 bases, with 16 bases remaining between them. The CDR3 is made up of 18 amino acids. The CDR3 here is CASSPRVWVPGSYNEQFF. In DNA form, the CDR3 reads TGTGCCAGCTCACCACGGGTTTGGGTTCCGGGCTCCTACAATGAGCAGTTCTTC.

The V call is TRBV10-1, the J call TRBJ1-5; TRBD1 matches at 9 bases. Looked up from germline, CDR1 is WNHNN and CDR2 is SYGVQD (reference sequence). V trimming: 4 bases; J trimming: 0 bases; junction bases outside the gene matches: 1. This CDR3 has 15 amino acids. The CDR3 loop is CASSAGQGSNQPQHF. The CDR3 DNA is TGCGCCAGCAGTGCGGGACAGGGTAGCAATCAGCCCCAGCATTTT.

The chain recombines TRBV10-1 with TRBJ2-7; maybe TRBD2 (6 bases). Germline V gene data show CDR1 as WNHNN and CDR2 as SYGVQD (reference sequence). The CDR3 spans 13 residues. The germline V and J ends were trimmed by 4 bases and 9 bases, with 16 bases remaining between them. CDR3 protein: CASSVNGRSVQYF. CDR3 sequence (DNA): TGCGCCAGCAGTGTAAACGGGAGATCGGTGCAGTACTTC.

This sequence joins TRBV27 and TRBJ2-1; TRBD1 is a possible D gene (6 bases). From germline, CDR1 is MNHEY and CDR2 SMNVEV (reference sequence). The CDR3 contains 14 residues. V shed 5 bases and J shed 4 bases, with 12 bases lying between them. The CDR3 nucleotides are TGTGCCAGCAGTCTCGAACAGGGTTACAATGAGCAGTTCTTC. Its protein is CASSLEQGYNEQFF.

The chain couples TRBV5-8 to TRBJ2-1; 15 nucleotides agree with TRBD2. The CDR3 runs to 17 residues. Per germline, CDR1 SGHTS and CDR2 YDEGEE. Germline trimming cut 4 bases from V and 7 bases from J; bases unmatched to any gene: 9. The CDR3, as DNA: TGTGCCAGCAGCCGTGGGACTAGCGGGAGGTCCTCGAATGAGCAGTTCTTC. It specifies CASSRGTSGRSSNEQFF.

For the CDR3, the DNA is TGCGCCAGCAGCTTGGTCAGGGGGCGCGACGAGCAGTACTTC. Translated, it gives CASSLVRGRDEQYF. This chain uses TRBV5-1 with TRBJ2-7; the match to TRBD1 covers 8 bases. CDR1 is SGHRS and CDR2 is YFSETQ in the germline V gene. The CDR3 has 14 residues. Trimming cost V 0 bases and J 5 bases; bases outside gene matches: 4.

V and J are TRBV7-6 and TRBJ2-7, with TRBD1 matching over 8 bases. CDR3 length: 15 amino acids. J lost 5 bases, V lost 5 bases, and 11 bases had no gene match. Germline V gene data show CDR1 as SGHVS and CDR2 as FNYEAQ. CDR3 sequence (DNA): TGTGCCAGCAGCGTTACCCGGGACAGGCTAAACGAGCAGTACTTC. It yields the protein CASSVTRDRLNEQYF.

This chain uses TRBV18 with TRBJ2-4, with D possibly matching TRBD2 (5 bases). Per germline, CDR1 KGHSH and CDR2 LQKENI. The CDR3 extends over 19 amino acids. With 0 bases removed from V and 0 bases from J, the gap between germline ends came to 18 bases. This chain's CDR3 is CASSPPVGGRTLAKNIQYF. The CDR3 region has the DNA TGTGCCAGCTCACCACCGGTCGGCGGACGGACTCTAGCCAAAAACATTCAGTACTTC.

As concerns this clone: One junction end disagrees with the germline gene, perhaps due to a read error. The chain uses TRBV7-7 and TRBJ2-5, with 7 bases identical to TRBD2. CDR3 length equals 14 residues. Germline V gene sequence: CDR1 SSHAT, CDR2 FNYEAQ (reference sequence). Here the CDR3 reads CASSSFGGSETQYF. For the CDR3, the DNA is TGTGCTAGCAGCTCCTTTGGCGGGAGTGAGACCCAGTACTTC.

This sequence joins TRBV28 and TRBJ2-7, with TRBD2 as a possible D gene (6 bases). Per the germline V gene, CDR1 is MDHEN and CDR2 is SYDVKM. The CDR3 totals 15 residues. V dropped 8 bases and J dropped 2 bases, with 19 bases sitting between them. CDR3 coding DNA: TGTGCCAGCTACCAAGCGGGTTCCGCCACCTACGAGCAGTACTTC. Its protein is CASYQAGSATYEQYF.

The chain recombines TRBV2 with TRBJ2-1, with 14 bases identical to TRBD2. The trim removed 4 bases at V and 8 bases at J, leaving 1 base unmatched. The CDR3 is 14 amino acids. CDR1 SNHLY and CDR2 FYNNEI come from the germline V gene. CDR3 protein: CASSGTSGGHEQFF. In DNA, the CDR3 is TGTGCCAGCAGTGGGACTAGCGGGGGGCATGAGCAGTTCTTC.

This chain links TRBV28 with TRBJ1-1; possible D gene TRBD1, 6 bases. The CDR3 sequence is 16 residues long. V was trimmed by 1 base and J by 1 base, leaving 13 bases between them. Germline V gene lookup returns CDR1 MDHEN and CDR2 SYDVKM. CDR3 sequence (DNA): TGTGCCAGCAGTTTATATTCGGGGGGCGCGAACACTGAAGCTTTCTTT. It encodes CASSLYSGGANTEAFF.

The rearrangement joins TRBV19 to TRBJ2-1, with a weak D call TRBD2 (5 bases). The V and J ends lost 3 bases and 8 bases respectively, with 14 bases between them. The CDR3 totals 14 residues. Germline values: CDR1 LNHDA, CDR2 SQIVND (reference sequence). The CDR3 coding sequence is TGTGCCAGTAGTATGGAGCGAGGGAGCGATGAGCAGTTCTTC. Its translation: CASSMERGSDEQFF.

The chain uses TRBV19 and TRBJ2-2, with 13 bases fitting TRBD2. The CDR3 is made up of 16 amino acids. Trimming removed 1 base from V and 7 bases from J; junction bases left unmatched: 3. The germline gives CDR1 LNHDA, CDR2 SQIVND (reference sequence). The CDR3 is CASSIGLAGGVGELFF. The CDR3 coding sequence is TGTGCCAGTAGTATAGGACTAGCGGGAGGCGTCGGGGAGCTGTTTTTT.

This clone showed up just once. The chain has TRBV27 and TRBJ2-7; D ambiguous. Germline V gene lookup returns CDR1 MNHEY and CDR2 SMNVEV (reference sequence). This CDR3 is 15 amino acids long. V gave up 6 bases and J gave up 1 base, with 16 bases separating them. The CDR3 spells CASSLTPPVSYEQYF. In DNA, the CDR3 is TGTGCCAGCAGCCTTACCCCCCCGGTTTCCTACGAGCAGTACTTC.

The chain links TRBV10-3 to TRBJ2-7; TRBD2 agrees at 10 bases. CDR3 length: 14 amino acids. Germline V gene sequence: CDR1 ENHRY, CDR2 SYGVKD. J lost 2 bases, V lost 4 bases, and 2 bases had no gene match. This CDR3 is CAISAAGGTYEQYF. DNA of the CDR3: TGTGCCATCAGTGCAGCGGGAGGGACCTACGAGCAGTACTTC.

V and J are TRBV21-1 and TRBJ1-6; the DNA was not compared with TRBD1, the D call given in the table. TRBV21-1 is a pseudogene segment. CDR3 length equals 16 residues. CDR3 sequence: CASSYYRGEINSPLHF. CDR3 DNA: TGTGCCAGCAGCTATTACAGGGGAGAAATAAATTCACCCCTCCACTTT.

This clone was seen a single time. This sequence joins TRBV7-6 and TRBJ1-3; D ambiguous. V was shortened by 6 bases and J by 0 bases, with 9 bases between the two germline ends. CDR3 length: 14 amino acids. Germline CDR1 SGHVS, CDR2 FNYEAQ. The CDR3 is CASRSGSSGNTIYF. CDR3 DNA sequence: TGTGCCAGCAGAAGCGGCAGCTCTGGAAACACCATATATTTT.

In this sample, this clone turned up once. This sequence joins TRBV19 and TRBJ2-5; 10 nucleotides agree with TRBD1. Germline V CDR1 and CDR2: LNHDA, SQIVND (reference sequence). Trimming took 5 bases from V and 5 from J; bases not matched to a gene: 8. The CDR3 extends over 15 amino acids. The CDR3 region has the DNA TGTGCCAGTAGTCCCCGACAGGGGGCGGGGGAGACCCAGTACTTC. Translating it yields CASSPRQGAGETQYF.